This T cell receptor (beta chain) was retrieved from a study of post-analysis software for immune sequencing data. Unique molecular identifiers featured in each of the TCR beta cDNA libraries. MiXCR was run by TCRdb on the PCR reads, yielding one entry per CDR3 protein. The sample holds approximately 660,000 distinct CDR3 sequences, around 60% seen once. This TCR came from a girl between 2 and 10 years old with multiple sclerosis. Sequences were obtained from blood.

CDR3 residues: CASSLPAGGRGYPDTQYF. The CDR3 coding sequence is TGTGCCAGCAGCTTGCCGGCCGGTGGGCGGGGGTACCCCGATACGCAGTATTTT. The chain is built from TRBV5-5 and TRBJ2-3, with 7 nucleotides matching TRBD2. The CDR3 spans 18 residues. The germline CDR1 and CDR2 sequences are SGHKS and YYEKEE (reference sequence). The V gene end was trimmed by 1 base and the J gene end by 6 bases; junction bases not matched to a gene: 17.